This TCR beta chain derives from a study of Graves' ophthalmopathy and Graves' hyperthyroidism. This clonotype was picked up many times. Trimming pared 3 bases from V and 11 bases from J, leaving 14 bases between. The CDR3 covers 13 residues. RNA served as the template for amplifying TCR beta CDR3 regions. HTBI-primed RT-PCR formed the first round, and a multiplex PCR formed the second. TCRdb reprocessed the multiplex PCR reads with MiXCR, giving one entry per CDR3 protein. The sample has hundreds of thousands of distinct CDR3 sequences; 21% are singletons. V is TRBV12-3 or TRBV12-4 and J is TRBJ2-4; D gene unclear. The specimen sequenced was peripheral blood. The TCR comes from a young woman with stable Graves' hyperthyroidism. CDR3 nucleotides: TGTGCCAGCAGTTTTGAGGAACTAAGTCTTCAGTACTTC. This codes for CASSFEELSLQYF.